The entry below describes one TCR beta chain. Original data processing: Scientists estimated how many nucleated cells there were by amplifying reference gene primers. The repertoire was sequenced with immunoSEQ multiplex PCR; TCRdb's copy has only in-frame clones and lacks some. V and J calls and clone size are given by that table; D and trimming were obtained from the DNA. The sample includes about 17,000 clones, about 80% of them seen just once. CDR3 length: 16 amino acids. Germline CDR1 reads SGHAT; CDR2 reads FQNNGV. Unmatched junction bases numbered 10, after V lost 7 bases and J lost 4 bases. The sample belongs to a study of blood T cell repertoires in COVID-19. Study in general: COVID-19 samples from acute and convalescent phases originated in the United States, Italy and Spain. From T cells, B-cell-depleted T cells, or PBMCs came the material, which was cDNA or gDNA.

The clonotype was recovered from a man in his 60s with active or convalescent COVID-19. Material for sequencing was peripheral blood. This chain links TRBV11-2 with TRBJ2-6; 7 nucleotides align to TRBD2. The CDR3: CASTLVGGSGANVLTF. CDR3 coding DNA: TGTGCCAGCACCCTAGTGGGGGGGTCCGGGGCCAACGTCCTGACTTTC.